These 8 T cell receptor beta chains were sequenced from one sample in a study of response to subunit inactivated influenza vaccine listed by TCRdb under 2018. Library creation used RT-PCR. The sample was run on an Illumina HiSeq 2500. TCRdb passed the public sequencing reads through fastp at Q25 and MiXCR, retaining productive beta sequences. When rows share a CDR3 protein, they turn into one entry using the most common DNA and genes. This sample comprises 250,000 to 350,000 distinct CDR3 sequences, approximately 23% of them detected only once. The ten biggest clones cover 10% to 13% of the sample. The sample was PBMCs from blood, taken 21 months after vaccination. The receptors come from a man between 50 and 69 years old who received an inactivated influenza vaccine. Donor details come from another sample of the same person, matched by shared clones.

There are a few counts of this clonotype. The V gene is TRBV5-1, the J gene TRBJ2-1; TRBD1 or TRBD2 may be the D gene (5 bases each). Trimming stripped 4 bases from V and 4 bases from J, with 15 bases between. The CDR3 has 15 amino acids. In germline, CDR1 is SGHRS, CDR2 YFSETQ. CDR3 bases: TGCGCCAGCAGCCAGTCCCGGGACGGTTACAATGAGCAGTTCTTC. The encoded protein is CASSQSRDGYNEQFF.

This sequence joins TRBV20-1 and TRBJ1-1, with 8 bases aligning to TRBD1. Germline loops: CDR1 DFQATT, CDR2 SNEGSKA (reference sequence). The CDR3 covers 12 residues. The V segment lost 2 bases and the J segment 7 bases; nucleotides outside the gene matches: 3. CDR3 sequence (DNA): TGCAGTGCTAGACAGGGGGCGTATGAAGCTTTCTTT. Its protein product is CSARQGAYEAFF.

This clonotype was found a few times. The chain couples TRBV19 to TRBJ1-5, with D tentatively TRBD1 (6 bases). V lost 3 bases and J lost 1, with 10 bases in between. The germline V gene encodes CDR1 LNHDA and CDR2 SQIVND (reference sequence). The CDR3 contains 15 residues. CDR3 sequence reads: CASSISGASNQPQHF. In DNA form, the CDR3 reads TGTGCCAGTAGTATTTCGGGGGCCAGCAATCAGCCCCAGCATTTT. Combining the CDR3 with reference TRBV19 and TRBJ1-5 gives the whole variable domain DGGITQSPKYLFRKEGQNVTLSCEQNLNHDAMYWYRQDPGQGLRLIYYSQIVNDFQKGDIAEGYSVSREKKESFPLTVTSAQKNPTAFYLCASSISGASNQPQHFGDGTRLSIL.

V usage is TRBV27 and J usage is TRBJ1-1, with D possibly being TRBD1 (5 bases). Germline V gene sequence: CDR1 MNHEY, CDR2 SMNVEV (reference sequence). The CDR3 is 13 amino acids. V dropped 4 bases and J dropped 4 bases, with 10 bases sitting between them. The CDR3 bases are TGTGCCAGCAGTTCTACAGGATTCACTGAAGCTTTCTTT. Translating gives CASSSTGFTEAFF.

This clonotype was detected only a few times. The V and J genes are TRBV20-1 and TRBJ1-1; D may be TRBD1 (6 bases). Germline V CDR1 and CDR2: DFQATT, SNEGSKA (reference sequence). The CDR3 runs 14 residues. V was trimmed by 2 bases and J by 2 bases, leaving 12 bases between them. The CDR3 here is CSARKGGGNTEAFF. In DNA, the CDR3 is TGCAGTGCTAGAAAAGGGGGGGGAAACACTGAAGCTTTCTTT.

As DNA, the CDR3 is TGTGCCAGCAGCCAAGGGCTTAGCGGGGGGGCGAAGGACAATGAGCAGTTCTTC. It yields the protein CASSQGLSGGAKDNEQFF. The chain employs TRBV3-1 and TRBJ2-1; 11 bases agree with TRBD2. From germline, CDR1 is LGHDT and CDR2 YNNKEL (reference sequence). J lost 5 bases, V lost 1 base, and 10 bases had no gene match. This CDR3 contains 18 residues.

The rearrangement uses TRBV4-1 and TRBJ2-3; perhaps TRBD2 as D (5 bases). The ends were cut back, 1 base at V and 4 bases at J, with 12 bases in the middle. Germline CDR1 reads MGHRA; CDR2 reads YSYEKL. This CDR3 is built from 15 residues. CDR3 nucleotide sequence: TGCGCCAGCAGCCAAGCGGACTTGCCGGCAGATACGCAGTATTTT. It translates to CASSQADLPADTQYF.

V and J are TRBV4-2 and TRBJ2-7; the D gene could be TRBD1 or TRBD2 (5 bases each). CDR1 and CDR2 from the germline V gene are LGHNA and YNFKEQ. The CDR3 extends over 13 amino acids. Deletions cut 6 bases from V and 5 bases from J, with 14 bases between. For the CDR3, the DNA is TGTGCCAGCAGTCTTAGGGGACCCGACGAGCAGTACTTC. It codes for CASSLRGPDEQYF.